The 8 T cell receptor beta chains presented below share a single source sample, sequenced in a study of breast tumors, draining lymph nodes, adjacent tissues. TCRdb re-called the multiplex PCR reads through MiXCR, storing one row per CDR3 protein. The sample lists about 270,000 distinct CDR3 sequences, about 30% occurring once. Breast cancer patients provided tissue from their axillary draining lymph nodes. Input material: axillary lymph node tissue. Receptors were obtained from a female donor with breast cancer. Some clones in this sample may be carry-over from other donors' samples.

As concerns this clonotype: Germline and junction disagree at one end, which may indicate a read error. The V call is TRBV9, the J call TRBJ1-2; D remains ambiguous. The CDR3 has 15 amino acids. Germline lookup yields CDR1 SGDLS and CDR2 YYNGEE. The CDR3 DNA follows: TGTGCCAGCAGCGTAGGAGCGGATATCGACTATGGCTCCACCTTC. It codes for CASSVGADIDYGSTF.

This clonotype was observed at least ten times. The CDR3 DNA follows: TGTGCCAGCAAGATACTAGCGGGAGTAGCAGATACGCAGTATTTT. It codes for CASKILAGVADTQYF. V gene TRBV11-2 combines with J gene TRBJ2-3, with TRBD2 matching 11 bases. In germline, CDR1 is SGHAT, CDR2 FQNNGV. CDR3 size: 15 residues. The J segment lost 4 bases and the V segment lost 7 bases, leaving 7 bases of the junction unmatched.

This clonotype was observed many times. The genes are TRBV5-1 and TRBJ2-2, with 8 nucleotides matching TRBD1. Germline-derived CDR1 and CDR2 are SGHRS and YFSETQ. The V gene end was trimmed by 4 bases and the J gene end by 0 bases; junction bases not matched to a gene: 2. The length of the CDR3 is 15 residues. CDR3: CASSRQGPNTGELFF. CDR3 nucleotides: TGCGCCAGCAGCCGACAGGGGCCGAACACCGGGGAGCTGTTTTTT.

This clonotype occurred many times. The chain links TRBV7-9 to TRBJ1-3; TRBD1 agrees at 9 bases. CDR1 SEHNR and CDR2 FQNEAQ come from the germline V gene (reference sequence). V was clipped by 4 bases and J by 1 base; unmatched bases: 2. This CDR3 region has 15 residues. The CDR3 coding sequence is TGTGCCAGCAGCTGGGGACAGGGTTCTGGAAACACCATATATTTT. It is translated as CASSWGQGSGNTIYF. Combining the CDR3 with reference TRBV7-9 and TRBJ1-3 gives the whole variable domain DTGVSQNPRHKITKRGQNVTFRCDPISEHNRLYWYRQTLGQGPEFLTYFQNEAQLEKSRLLSDRFSAERPKGSFSTLEIQRTEQGDSAMYLCASSWGQGSGNTIYFGEGSWLTVV.

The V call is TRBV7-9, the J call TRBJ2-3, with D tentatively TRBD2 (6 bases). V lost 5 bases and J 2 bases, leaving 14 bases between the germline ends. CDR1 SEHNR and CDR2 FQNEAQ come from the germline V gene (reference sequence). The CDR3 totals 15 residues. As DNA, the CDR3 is TGTGCCAGCAGCACGGGACTGGTAACCACAGATACGCAGTATTTT. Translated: CASSTGLVTTDTQYF.

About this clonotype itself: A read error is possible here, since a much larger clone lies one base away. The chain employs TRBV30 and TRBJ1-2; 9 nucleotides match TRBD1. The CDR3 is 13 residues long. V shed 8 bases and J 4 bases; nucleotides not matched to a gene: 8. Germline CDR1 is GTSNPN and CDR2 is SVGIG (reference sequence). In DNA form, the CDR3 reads TGTGCCCGGTCCGGGACAGGGATCTATGGCTACACCTTC. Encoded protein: CARSGTGIYGYTF.

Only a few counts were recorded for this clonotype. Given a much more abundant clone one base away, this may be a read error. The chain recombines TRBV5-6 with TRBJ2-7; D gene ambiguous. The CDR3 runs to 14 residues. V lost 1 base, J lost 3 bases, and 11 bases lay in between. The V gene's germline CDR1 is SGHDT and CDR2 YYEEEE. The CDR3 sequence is CASSLSAAYYEQYF. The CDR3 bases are TGTGCCAGCAGCTTGTCCGCGGCTTACTACGAGCAGTACTTC.

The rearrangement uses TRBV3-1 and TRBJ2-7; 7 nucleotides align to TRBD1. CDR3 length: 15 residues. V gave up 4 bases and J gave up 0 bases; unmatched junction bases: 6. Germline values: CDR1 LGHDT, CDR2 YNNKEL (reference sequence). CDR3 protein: CASSPGTDNSYEQYF. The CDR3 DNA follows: TGTGCCAGCAGCCCCGGGACAGATAACTCCTACGAGCAGTACTTC.